This T cell receptor beta chain was identified in a study of T cells in localized non-small cell lung cancer. Sequenced by immunoSEQ multiplex PCR; TCRdb stores in-frame clones only, minus some. The data contain approximately 150,000 clones, approximately 88% of them singletons. This clone was observed a handful of times. Its specificity is not known. Whole-study findings and limits: A median of around 60 clones ranked among the top 100 in tumor appeared in adjacent lung. Uninvolved adjacent lung had higher T cell clonality than tumor and all other tissues. Sequencing, confined to only one tumor region, leaves heterogeneity possible.

Germline CDR1 reads SEHNR; CDR2 reads FQNEAQ (reference sequence). The V end lost 2 bases, the J end lost 5 bases, and 14 bases lay between the germline ends. The CDR3 length is 15 residues. The sequence came from a female donor older than 55 with stage I lung adenocarcinoma. The rearrangement joins TRBV7-9 to TRBJ2-3; D call uncertain. Here the sequenced sample was peripheral blood, taken before any cancer treatment. For the CDR3, the DNA is TGTGCCAGCAGCTTAAAGCTCCTCCTGGAAGATACGCAGTATTTT. It specifies CASSLKLLLEDTQYF.